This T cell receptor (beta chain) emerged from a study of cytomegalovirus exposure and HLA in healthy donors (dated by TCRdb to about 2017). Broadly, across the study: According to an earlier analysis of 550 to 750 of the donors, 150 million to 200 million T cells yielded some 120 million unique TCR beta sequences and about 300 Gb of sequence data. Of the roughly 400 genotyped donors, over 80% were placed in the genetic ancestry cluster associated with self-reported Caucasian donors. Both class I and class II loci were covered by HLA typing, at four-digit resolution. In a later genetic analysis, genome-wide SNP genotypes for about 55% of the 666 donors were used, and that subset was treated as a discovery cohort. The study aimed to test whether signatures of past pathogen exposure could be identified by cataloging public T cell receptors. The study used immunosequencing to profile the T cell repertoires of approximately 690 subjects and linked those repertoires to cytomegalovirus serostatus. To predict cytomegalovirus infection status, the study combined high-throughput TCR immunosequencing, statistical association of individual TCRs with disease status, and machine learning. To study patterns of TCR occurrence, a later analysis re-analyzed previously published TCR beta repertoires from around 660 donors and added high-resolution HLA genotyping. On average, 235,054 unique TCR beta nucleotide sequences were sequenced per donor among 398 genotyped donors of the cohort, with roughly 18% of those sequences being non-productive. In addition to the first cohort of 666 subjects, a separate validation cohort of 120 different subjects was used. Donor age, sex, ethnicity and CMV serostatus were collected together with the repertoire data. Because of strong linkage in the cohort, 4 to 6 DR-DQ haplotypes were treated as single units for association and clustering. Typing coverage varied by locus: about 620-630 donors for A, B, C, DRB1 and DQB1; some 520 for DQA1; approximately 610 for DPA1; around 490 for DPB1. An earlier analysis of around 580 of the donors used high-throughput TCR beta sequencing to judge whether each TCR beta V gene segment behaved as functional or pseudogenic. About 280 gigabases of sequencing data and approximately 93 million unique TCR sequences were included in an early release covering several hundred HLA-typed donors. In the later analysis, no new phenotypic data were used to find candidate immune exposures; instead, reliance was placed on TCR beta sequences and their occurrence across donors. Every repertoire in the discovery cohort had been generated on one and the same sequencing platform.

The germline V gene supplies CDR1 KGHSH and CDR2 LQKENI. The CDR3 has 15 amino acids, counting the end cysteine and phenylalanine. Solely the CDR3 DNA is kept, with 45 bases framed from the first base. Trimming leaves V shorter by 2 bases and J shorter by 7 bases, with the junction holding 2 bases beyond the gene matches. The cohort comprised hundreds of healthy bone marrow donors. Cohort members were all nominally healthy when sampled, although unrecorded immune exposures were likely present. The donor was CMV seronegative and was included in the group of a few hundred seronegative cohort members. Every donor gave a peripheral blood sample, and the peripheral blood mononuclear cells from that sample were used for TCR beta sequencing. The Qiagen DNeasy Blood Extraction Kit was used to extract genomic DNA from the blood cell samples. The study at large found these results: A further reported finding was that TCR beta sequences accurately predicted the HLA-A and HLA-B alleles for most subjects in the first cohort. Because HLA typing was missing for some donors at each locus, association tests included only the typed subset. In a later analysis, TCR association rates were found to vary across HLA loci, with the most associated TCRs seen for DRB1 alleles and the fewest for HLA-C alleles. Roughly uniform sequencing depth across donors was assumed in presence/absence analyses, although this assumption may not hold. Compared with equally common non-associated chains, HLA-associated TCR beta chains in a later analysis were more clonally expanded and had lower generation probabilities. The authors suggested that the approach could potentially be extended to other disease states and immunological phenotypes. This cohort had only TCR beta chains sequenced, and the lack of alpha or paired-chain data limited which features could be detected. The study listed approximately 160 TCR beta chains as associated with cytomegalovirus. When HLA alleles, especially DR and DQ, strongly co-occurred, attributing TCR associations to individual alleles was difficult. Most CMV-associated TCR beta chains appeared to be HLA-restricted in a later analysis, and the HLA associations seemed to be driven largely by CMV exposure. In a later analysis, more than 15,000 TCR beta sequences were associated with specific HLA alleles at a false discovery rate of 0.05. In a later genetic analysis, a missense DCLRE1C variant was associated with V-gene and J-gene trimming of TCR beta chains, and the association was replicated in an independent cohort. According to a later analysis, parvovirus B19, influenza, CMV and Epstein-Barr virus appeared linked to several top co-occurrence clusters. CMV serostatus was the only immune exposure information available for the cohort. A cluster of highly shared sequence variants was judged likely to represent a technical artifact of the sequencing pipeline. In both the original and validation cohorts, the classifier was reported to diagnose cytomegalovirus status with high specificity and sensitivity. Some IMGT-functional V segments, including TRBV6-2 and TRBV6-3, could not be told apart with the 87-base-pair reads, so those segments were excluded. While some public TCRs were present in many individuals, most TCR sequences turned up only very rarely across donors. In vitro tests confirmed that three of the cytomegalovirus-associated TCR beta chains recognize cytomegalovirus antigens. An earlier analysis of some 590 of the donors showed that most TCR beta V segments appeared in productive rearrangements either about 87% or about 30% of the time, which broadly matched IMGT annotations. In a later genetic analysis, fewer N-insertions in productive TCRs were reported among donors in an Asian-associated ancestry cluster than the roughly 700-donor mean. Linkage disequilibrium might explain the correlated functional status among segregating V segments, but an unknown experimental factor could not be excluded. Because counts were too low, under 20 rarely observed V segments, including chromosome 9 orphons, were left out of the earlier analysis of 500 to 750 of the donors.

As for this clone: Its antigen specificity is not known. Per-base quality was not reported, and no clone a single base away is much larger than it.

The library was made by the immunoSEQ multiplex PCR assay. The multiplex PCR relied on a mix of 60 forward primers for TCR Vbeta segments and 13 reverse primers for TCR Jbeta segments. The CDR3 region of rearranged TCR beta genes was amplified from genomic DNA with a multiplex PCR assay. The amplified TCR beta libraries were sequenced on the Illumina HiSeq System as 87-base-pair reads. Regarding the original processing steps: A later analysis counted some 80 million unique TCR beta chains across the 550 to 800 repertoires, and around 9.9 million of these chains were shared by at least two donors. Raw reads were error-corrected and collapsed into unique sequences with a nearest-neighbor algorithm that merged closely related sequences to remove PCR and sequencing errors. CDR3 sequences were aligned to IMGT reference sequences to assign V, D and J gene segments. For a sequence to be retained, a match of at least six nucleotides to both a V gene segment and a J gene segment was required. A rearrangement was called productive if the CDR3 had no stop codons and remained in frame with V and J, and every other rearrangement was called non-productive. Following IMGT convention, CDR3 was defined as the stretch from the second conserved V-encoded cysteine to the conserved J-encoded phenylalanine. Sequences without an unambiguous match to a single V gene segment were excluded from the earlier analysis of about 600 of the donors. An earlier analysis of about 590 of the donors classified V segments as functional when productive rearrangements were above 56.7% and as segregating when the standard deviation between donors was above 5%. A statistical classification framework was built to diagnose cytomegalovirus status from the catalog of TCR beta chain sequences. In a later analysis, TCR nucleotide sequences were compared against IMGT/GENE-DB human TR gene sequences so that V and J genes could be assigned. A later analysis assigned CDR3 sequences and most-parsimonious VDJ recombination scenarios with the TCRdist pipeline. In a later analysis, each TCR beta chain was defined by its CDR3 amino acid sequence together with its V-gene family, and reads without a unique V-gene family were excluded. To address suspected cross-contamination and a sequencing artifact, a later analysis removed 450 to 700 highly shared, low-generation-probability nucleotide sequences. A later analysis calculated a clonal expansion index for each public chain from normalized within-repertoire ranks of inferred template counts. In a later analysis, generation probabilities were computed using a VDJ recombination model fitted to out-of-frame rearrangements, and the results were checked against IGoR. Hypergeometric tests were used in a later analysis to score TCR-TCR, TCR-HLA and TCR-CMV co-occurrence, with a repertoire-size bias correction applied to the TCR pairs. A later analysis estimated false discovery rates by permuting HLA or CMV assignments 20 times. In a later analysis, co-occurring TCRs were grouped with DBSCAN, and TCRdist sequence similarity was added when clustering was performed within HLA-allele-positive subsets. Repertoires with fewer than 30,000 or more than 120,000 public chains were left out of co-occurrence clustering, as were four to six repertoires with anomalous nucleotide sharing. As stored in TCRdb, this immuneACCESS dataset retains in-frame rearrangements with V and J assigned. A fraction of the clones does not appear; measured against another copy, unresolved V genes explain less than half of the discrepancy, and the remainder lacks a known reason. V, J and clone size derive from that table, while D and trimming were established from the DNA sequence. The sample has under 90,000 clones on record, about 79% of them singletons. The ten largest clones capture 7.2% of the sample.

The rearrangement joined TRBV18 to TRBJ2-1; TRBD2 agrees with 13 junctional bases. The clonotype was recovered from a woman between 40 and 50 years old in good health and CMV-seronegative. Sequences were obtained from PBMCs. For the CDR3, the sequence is CASSPGLAGVNEQFF. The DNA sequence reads TGTGCCAGCTCACCAGGACTAGCGGGAGTTAATGAGCAGTTCTTC.